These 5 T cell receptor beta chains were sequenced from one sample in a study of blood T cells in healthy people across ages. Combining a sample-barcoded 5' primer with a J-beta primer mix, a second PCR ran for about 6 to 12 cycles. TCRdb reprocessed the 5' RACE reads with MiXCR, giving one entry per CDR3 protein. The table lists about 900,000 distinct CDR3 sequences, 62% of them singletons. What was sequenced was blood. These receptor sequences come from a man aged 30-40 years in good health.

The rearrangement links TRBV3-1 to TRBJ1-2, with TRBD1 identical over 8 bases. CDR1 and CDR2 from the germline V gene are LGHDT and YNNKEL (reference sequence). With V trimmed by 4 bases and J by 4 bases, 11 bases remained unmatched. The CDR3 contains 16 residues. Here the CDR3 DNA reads TGTGCCAGCAGCCGAGACGACAGGGGAGAAGGCTATGGCTACACCTTC. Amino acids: CASSRDDRGEGYGYTF.

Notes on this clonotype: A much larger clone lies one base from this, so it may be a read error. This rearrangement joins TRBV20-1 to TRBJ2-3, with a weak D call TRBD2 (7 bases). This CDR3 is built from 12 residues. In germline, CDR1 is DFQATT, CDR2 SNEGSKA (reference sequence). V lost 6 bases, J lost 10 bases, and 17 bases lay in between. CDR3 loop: CSAVGGHYAQYF. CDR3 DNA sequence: TGCAGTGCCGTGGGGGGGCACTATGCGCAGTATTTT.

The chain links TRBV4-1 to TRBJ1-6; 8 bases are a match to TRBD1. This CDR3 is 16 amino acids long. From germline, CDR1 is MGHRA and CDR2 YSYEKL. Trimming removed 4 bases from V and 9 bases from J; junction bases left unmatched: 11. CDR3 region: CASSPQGAAVVSPLHF. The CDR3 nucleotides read TGCGCCAGCAGCCCGCAGGGGGCTGCCGTTGTTTCACCCCTCCACTTT.

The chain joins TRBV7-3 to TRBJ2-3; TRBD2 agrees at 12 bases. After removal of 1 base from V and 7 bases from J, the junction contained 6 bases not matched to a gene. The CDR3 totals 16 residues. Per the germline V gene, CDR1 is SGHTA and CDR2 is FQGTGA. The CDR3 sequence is CASSLKLAGGTNTQYF. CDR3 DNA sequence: TGTGCCAGCAGCTTAAAACTAGCGGGGGGCACGAATACGCAGTATTTT.

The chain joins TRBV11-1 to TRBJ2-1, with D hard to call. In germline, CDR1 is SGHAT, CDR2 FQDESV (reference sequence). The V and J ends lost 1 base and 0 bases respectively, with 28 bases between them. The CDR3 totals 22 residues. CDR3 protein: CASSLDSSSWVGVFSSYNEQFF. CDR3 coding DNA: TGTGCCAGCAGCTTAGATTCGTCGTCTTGGGTCGGTGTTTTTAGCTCCTACAATGAGCAGTTCTTC.